Presented here are 19 T cell receptor beta chains from one specimen sequenced in a study of somatic mutations in cytotoxic T cells in rheumatoid arthritis. Produced via immunoSEQ multiplex PCR; TCRdb's table is partial and in-frame only. This sample has about 9,200 clones, with almost 80% found just once. The sample was CD8+ T cells sorted from blood. The source is an adult with rheumatoid arthritis.

J is TRBJ1-6 and V is TRBV6-1, with D uncertain. Looked up from germline, CDR1 is MNHNS and CDR2 is SASEGT. Trimming stripped 3 bases from V and 4 bases from J, with 13 bases between. The CDR3 consists of 16 residues. The CDR3 sequence is CASSDWVADYNSPLHF. The CDR3 nucleotides read TGTGCCAGCAGTGATTGGGTTGCCGATTATAATTCACCCCTCCACTTT.

The rearrangement joins TRBV15 to TRBJ1-2; D is perhaps TRBD1 (5 bases). V lost 0 bases and J lost 3, with 8 bases in between. Germline V gives CDR1 LNHNV, CDR2 YYDKDF (reference sequence). The CDR3 totals 14 residues. CDR3 sequence: CATSRDRADYGYTF. The CDR3 region has the DNA TGTGCCACCAGCAGAGACAGGGCGGACTATGGCTACACCTTC. Variable domain in full (rest from reference TRBV15 and TRBJ1-2): DAMVIQNPRYQVTQFGKPVTLSCSQTLNHNVMYWYQQKSSQAPKLLFHYYDKDFNNEADTPDNFQSRRPNTSFCFLDIRSPGLGDTAMYLCATSRDRADYGYTFGSGTRLTVV.

This chain links TRBV10-3 with TRBJ1-1; D ambiguous. The V and J ends lost 5 bases and 0 bases respectively, with 13 bases between them. Germline lookup yields CDR1 ENHRY and CDR2 SYGVKD. The CDR3 runs 15 residues. CDR3 bases: TGTGCCATCAGTATGCAAGAGGACCTGAACACTGAAGCTTTCTTT. Translation: CAISMQEDLNTEAFF.

This chain joins TRBV4-1 and TRBJ2-7; D call uncertain. Trimming removed 1 base at V and 6 bases at J, with 10 bases between. The CDR3 runs 13 residues. Germline V gives CDR1 MGHRA, CDR2 YSYEKL. The CDR3 is CASSQVVLPEQYF. CDR3 nucleotides: TGCGCCAGCAGCCAAGTGGTGCTCCCCGAGCAGTACTTC.

V gene TRBV11-1 combines with J gene TRBJ2-1, with 9 bases aligning to TRBD2. V gave up 5 bases and J gave up 3 bases; unmatched junction bases: 8. The CDR3 is 16 amino acids. CDR1 and CDR2 (germline): SGHAT, FQDESV (reference sequence). CDR3 nucleotides: TGTGCCAGCAGCCTACCCGGGACTAGCTACTACAATGAGCAGTTCTTC. Translated, it gives CASSLPGTSYYNEQFF.

The gene calls are TRBV4-1 and TRBJ1-6; D uncertain. CDR3 length: 13 residues. V was cut by 11 bases and J by 4 bases, with 12 bases left in between. CDR1 MGHRA and CDR2 YSYEKL come from the germline V gene. CDR3 bases: TGCGCCTCCAGTTTCGGGTATAATTCACCCCTCCACTTT. Its translation is CASSFGYNSPLHF.

This chain uses TRBV5-4 with TRBJ1-1; no clear D gene. Trimming removed 1 base from V and 7 bases from J, with 20 bases in between. The CDR3 runs 16 residues. The V gene's germline CDR1 is SGHNT and CDR2 YYREEE (reference sequence). The CDR3 loop reads CASSLKREIRIGEAFF. CDR3 sequence (DNA): TGTGCCAGCAGCTTGAAAAGGGAAATAAGGATTGGTGAAGCTTTCTTT.

The gene calls are TRBV19 and TRBJ1-2; D is unclear. The CDR3 has 14 amino acids. Per germline, CDR1 LNHDA and CDR2 SQIVND (reference sequence). The V gene lost 2 bases and the J gene lost 7 bases, with 14 bases spanning the gap. Written as DNA, the CDR3 is TGTGCCAGTAGTATAAGGCAGGACGGTGGTGGCTACACCTTC. Residues: CASSIRQDGGGYTF.

The gene calls are TRBV27 and TRBJ2-3, with TRBD1 as a possible D gene (5 bases). The CDR3 totals 14 residues. In germline, CDR1 is MNHEY, CDR2 SMNVEV (reference sequence). V gave up 6 bases and J gave up 2 bases, with 12 bases separating them. CDR3 loop: CASRRQTDTDTQYF. CDR3 nucleotide sequence: TGTGCCAGCAGGAGACAGACGGACACAGATACGCAGTATTTT.

This chain links TRBV28 with TRBJ2-7; 9 bases map to TRBD1. V shed 7 bases, J shed 2 bases, and the junction held 9 bases outside the gene matches. The CDR3 length is 15 residues. Per the germline V gene, CDR1 is MDHEN and CDR2 is SYDVKM. The CDR3 loop is CASIPGQGEAYEQYF. The CDR3 DNA sequence: TGTGCCAGCATCCCGGGACAGGGTGAGGCCTACGAGCAGTACTTC.

This chain links TRBV5-4 with TRBJ2-3, with 8 bases identical to TRBD1. Germline lookup yields CDR1 SGHNT and CDR2 YYREEE (reference sequence). V lost 4 bases and J lost 3; bases outside the gene matches: 4. The CDR3 length is 14 residues. The CDR3 DNA reads as TGTGCCAGCAGCCCGGACAGGGATACAGATACGCAGTATTTT. It encodes CASSPDRDTDTQYF.

This chain uses TRBV5-1 with TRBJ1-1; D is possibly TRBD1 (6 bases). V was clipped by 0 bases and J by 6 bases, with 12 bases between them. CDR3 length: 14 residues. Germline CDR1 is SGHRS and CDR2 is YFSETQ. Here the CDR3 reads CASSLEGVGAEAFF. In nucleotides, the CDR3 is TGCGCCAGCAGCTTGGAGGGGGTGGGTGCTGAAGCTTTCTTT.

The table lists this clone with a few counts. This rearrangement joins TRBV4-3 to TRBJ2-7, with TRBD1 as a possible D gene (6 bases). This CDR3 contains 16 residues. Trimming left V 3 bases short and J 3 bases short, with 18 bases between. CDR1 LGHNA and CDR2 YSLEER come from the germline V gene. CDR3 amino acids: CASSHGPQGQDYEQYF. Written as DNA, the CDR3 is TGCGCCAGCAGCCACGGACCACAGGGACAAGACTACGAGCAGTACTTC.

The chain recombines TRBV28 with TRBJ1-1; unclear D gene. Germline lookup yields CDR1 MDHEN and CDR2 SYDVKM. The length of the CDR3 is 16 residues. Trimming removed 2 bases at V and 6 bases at J, with 19 bases between. The CDR3 region has the DNA TGTGCCAGCAGTTTAGGCCTTGCCGGTTCGGGCGCTGAAGCTTTCTTT. Translation gives CASSLGLAGSGAEAFF. Drawing the rest from reference TRBV28 and TRBJ1-1, the complete variable domain is DVKVTQSSRYLVKRTGEKVFLECVQDMDHENMFWYRQDPGLGLRLIYFSYDVKMKEKGDIPEGYSVSREKKERFSLILESASTNQTSMYLCASSLGLAGSGAEAFFGQGTRLTVV.

The gene calls are TRBV4-1 and TRBJ2-1, with no clear D. CDR3 length: 15 residues. Germline V lookup: CDR1 MGHRA, CDR2 YSYEKL. Trimming took 4 bases from V and 0 from J, leaving 10 bases between them. This CDR3 is CASSPNLDSYNEQFF. The CDR3 DNA reads TGCGCCAGCAGCCCGAACCTCGACTCCTACAATGAGCAGTTCTTC.

The chain employs TRBV30 and TRBJ2-3; D remains unclear. Germline assignment: CDR1 GTSNPN and CDR2 SVGIG (reference sequence). V lost 0 bases, J lost 5 bases, and 18 bases lay in between. The CDR3 consists of 16 residues. CDR3 sequence: CAWSVQREVKKDTQYF. Here the CDR3 DNA reads TGTGCCTGGAGTGTCCAAAGGGAAGTCAAGAAAGATACGCAGTATTTT.

The J gene is TRBJ1-5, the V gene TRBV6-6; D unresolved. Germline V CDR1 and CDR2: MNHNY, SVGAGI (reference sequence). This CDR3 contains 14 residues. V lost 2 bases, J lost 3 bases, and 8 bases lay in between. The CDR3 is CASSYAEPNQPQHF. DNA for the CDR3: TGTGCCAGCAGTTACGCAGAACCCAATCAGCCCCAGCATTTT.

The chain employs TRBV7-9 and TRBJ1-1; no firm D call. CDR1 and CDR2 (germline): SEHNR, FQNEAQ (reference sequence). CDR3 length: 14 amino acids. V lost 1 base and J lost 2, with 8 bases in between. CDR3 nucleotides: TGTGCCAGCAGCTTAGGACTGGATAACACTGAAGCTTTCTTT. It codes for CASSLGLDNTEAFF. Filled out from reference TRBV7-9 and TRBJ1-1, the complete variable domain reads DTGVSQNPRHKITKRGQNVTFRCDPISEHNRLYWYRQTLGQGPEFLTYFQNEAQLEKSRLLSDRFSAERPKGSFSTLEIQRTEQGDSAMYLCASSLGLDNTEAFFGQGTRLTVV.

The rearrangement uses TRBV27 and TRBJ2-1; 7 nucleotides match TRBD1. The trim removed 8 bases at V and 4 bases at J, leaving 8 bases unmatched. This CDR3 contains 14 residues. The germline V gene encodes CDR1 MNHEY and CDR2 SMNVEV (reference sequence). The CDR3 DNA sequence: TGTGCCAGCTCCGGACAGGCGAATTACAATGAGCAGTTCTTC. Its protein product is CASSGQANYNEQFF.